This is a list of T cell receptor beta chains from one sample in a study of blood T cells in healthy people across ages. MiXCR, applied by TCRdb to the 5' RACE reads, yields one record per CDR3 protein. Among 950,000 to 1,200,000 distinct CDR3 sequences listed, around two fifths were seen once. Sequenced sample: blood. The receptors originated from a man aged 18 to 29 in good health. Both conserved end residues are part of each CDR3. D genes are given only for firm matches. Expanded clones get a size class; other rows say once, few or many, or leave the size out.

v_gene: TRBV4-3; abundance: few; len: 14; j_gene: TRBJ2-1; d_gene: .; CDR3aa: CASSQEGLGNEQFF; CDR3nt: TGCGCCAGCAGCCAAGAAGGTTTGGGAAATGAGCAGTTCTTC
v_gene: TRBV5-1; abundance: .; len: 15; j_gene: TRBJ1-5; d_gene: TRBD1; CDR3aa: CASSWTGGEDQPQHF; CDR3nt: TGCGCCAGCAGCTGGACAGGGGGCGAGGATCAGCCCCAGCATTTT
v_gene: TRBV5-1; abundance: .; len: 15; j_gene: TRBJ1-4; d_gene: .; CDR3aa: CASSPEVATKEKLFF; CDR3nt: TGCGCCAGCAGCCCAGAGGTAGCAACTAAGGAAAAACTGTTTTTT
v_gene: TRBV28; abundance: .; len: 16; j_gene: TRBJ2-2; d_gene: TRBD2; CDR3aa: CASSSRLAGGFRELFF; CDR3nt: TGTGCCAGCAGTTCGCGACTAGCGGGGGGGTTCAGGGAGCTGTTTTTT
v_gene: TRBV4-1; abundance: few; len: 13; j_gene: TRBJ1-5; d_gene: .; CDR3aa: CASSQIFNQPQHF; CDR3nt: TGCGCCAGCAGCCAAATTTTCAATCAGCCCCAGCATTTT
v_gene: TRBV7-9; abundance: few; len: 14; j_gene: TRBJ2-1; d_gene: .; CDR3aa: CASSLNAPRTQQFF; CDR3nt: TGTGCCAGCAGCCTTAACGCACCTCGGACCCAGCAGTTCTTC
v_gene: TRBV9; abundance: .; len: 15; j_gene: TRBJ1-2; d_gene: TRBD1; CDR3aa: CASSLQGQGDYGYTF; CDR3nt: TGTGCCAGCAGCCTACAAGGACAGGGCGACTATGGCTACACCTTC
v_gene: TRBV15; abundance: once; len: 17; j_gene: TRBJ2-2; d_gene: .; CDR3aa: CATSRDIGRAATGELFF; CDR3nt: TGTGCCACCAGCAGAGATATAGGGCGCGCGGCCACCGGGGAGCTGTTTTTT
v_gene: TRBV12-3/TRBV12-4; abundance: .; len: 17; j_gene: TRBJ2-7; d_gene: TRBD2; CDR3aa: CASSPGVAGASYNEQYF; CDR3nt: TGTGCCAGCAGTCCCGGGGTAGCGGGGGCATCCTACAATGAGCAGTACTTC
v_gene: TRBV4-3; abundance: .; len: 15; j_gene: TRBJ1-6; d_gene: .; CDR3aa: CASSQEPGHGSPLHF; CDR3nt: TGCGCCAGCAGCCAAGAGCCAGGGCATGGTTCACCCCTCCACTTT
v_gene: TRBV6-6; abundance: .; len: 14; j_gene: TRBJ1-2; d_gene: TRBD1; CDR3aa: CASSDQQGRRGYTF; CDR3nt: TGTGCCAGCAGCGATCAACAGGGGCGTAGAGGCTACACCTTC
v_gene: TRBV5-1; abundance: .; len: 13; j_gene: TRBJ2-7; d_gene: TRBD2; CDR3aa: CASSWEGLDEQYF; CDR3nt: TGCGCCAGCAGCTGGGAGGGCTTGGACGAGCAGTACTTC
v_gene: TRBV7-9; abundance: .; len: 17; j_gene: TRBJ2-3; d_gene: .; CDR3aa: CASSPTGALSSTDTQYF; CDR3nt: TGTGCCAGCAGCCCGACGGGGGCGCTATCAAGCACAGATACGCAGTATTTT
v_gene: TRBV7-9; abundance: .; len: 16; j_gene: TRBJ2-7; d_gene: TRBD1; CDR3aa: CASSLTRTGVNNEQYF; CDR3nt: TGTGCCAGCAGCTTAACTAGGACAGGGGTTAACAATGAGCAGTACTTC
v_gene: TRBV10-3; abundance: .; len: 12; j_gene: TRBJ1-3; d_gene: .; CDR3aa: CAISDSGNTIYF; CDR3nt: TGTGCCATCAGCGACTCTGGAAACACCATATATTTT
v_gene: TRBV12-3/TRBV12-4; abundance: .; len: 16; j_gene: TRBJ2-3; d_gene: .; CDR3aa: CASSLQQGPSTDTQYF; CDR3nt: TGTGCCAGCAGTTTACAGCAGGGGCCTAGCACAGATACGCAGTATTTT
v_gene: TRBV14; abundance: .; len: 18; j_gene: TRBJ2-2; d_gene: .; CDR3aa: CASSQEISRVTNTGELFF; CDR3nt: TGTGCCAGCAGCCAAGAAATCAGCAGGGTAACGAACACCGGGGAGCTGTTTTTT
v_gene: TRBV20-1; abundance: few; len: 16; j_gene: TRBJ1-6; d_gene: .; CDR3aa: CSASVYGADYNSPLHF; CDR3nt: TGCAGTGCTAGTGTATATGGGGCTGACTATAATTCACCCCTCCACTTT
v_gene: TRBV7-8; abundance: few; len: 19; j_gene: TRBJ1-4; d_gene: TRBD1; CDR3aa: CASSLMDRSPLATNEKLFF; CDR3nt: TGTGCCAGCAGCTTGATGGACAGGAGCCCCCTTGCAACTAATGAAAAACTGTTTTTT
v_gene: TRBV20-1; abundance: once; len: 15; j_gene: TRBJ2-7; d_gene: TRBD2; CDR3aa: CSATSLAGANNEQYF; CDR3nt: TGCAGTGCCACCTCCCTAGCGGGGGCTAACAATGAGCAGTACTTC
v_gene: TRBV6-2/TRBV6-3; abundance: .; len: 16; j_gene: TRBJ1-1; d_gene: .; CDR3aa: CASSYLRSDTQTEAFF; CDR3nt: TGTGCCAGCAGTTATCTGCGTAGCGACACCCAAACTGAAGCTTTCTTT
v_gene: TRBV6-2/TRBV6-3; abundance: .; len: 12; j_gene: TRBJ1-2; d_gene: .; CDR3aa: CASSFGIGGYTF; CDR3nt: TGTGCCAGCAGTTTCGGGATTGGTGGCTACACCTTC
v_gene: TRBV5-5; abundance: many; len: 16; j_gene: TRBJ2-7; d_gene: .; CDR3aa: CASSLDIRGAPYEQYF; CDR3nt: TGTGCCAGCAGCTTGGATATTCGGGGGGCACCCTACGAGCAGTACTTC
v_gene: TRBV4-3; abundance: few; len: 14; j_gene: TRBJ1-2; d_gene: .; CDR3aa: CASSQDVIGYGYTF; CDR3nt: TGCGCCAGCAGCCAAGATGTTATCGGTTATGGCTACACCTTC
v_gene: TRBV11-3; abundance: few; len: 15; j_gene: TRBJ2-3; d_gene: .; CDR3aa: CASSFGRAPLDTQYF; CDR3nt: TGTGCCAGCAGCTTCGGCAGGGCCCCCTTGGATACGCAGTATTTT
v_gene: TRBV28; abundance: .; len: 16; j_gene: TRBJ1-6; d_gene: .; CDR3aa: CASSRDGPSYNSPLHF; CDR3nt: TGTGCCAGCAGTCGTGACGGTCCCTCCTATAATTCACCCCTCCACTTT
v_gene: TRBV9; abundance: .; len: 15; j_gene: TRBJ2-7; d_gene: .; CDR3aa: CASSADGTARNEQYF; CDR3nt: TGTGCCAGCAGCGCAGACGGGACGGCAAGAAACGAGCAGTACTTC
v_gene: TRBV2; abundance: .; len: 15; j_gene: TRBJ2-7; d_gene: .; CDR3aa: CASSGGDKSTYERYF; CDR3nt: TGTGCCAGCAGTGGGGGCGACAAAAGTACCTACGAGCGGTACTTC
v_gene: TRBV6-2/TRBV6-3; abundance: .; len: 13; j_gene: TRBJ2-2; d_gene: .; CDR3aa: CASSQGRSGELFF; CDR3nt: TGTGCCAGCAGCCAGGGCCGTAGCGGGGAGCTGTTTTTT
v_gene: TRBV11-1; abundance: .; len: 21; j_gene: TRBJ2-5; d_gene: TRBD2; CDR3aa: CASRTSKTSGGYYPDPPEQYF; CDR3nt: TGTGCCAGCAGAACCTCTAAGACTAGCGGGGGTTACTACCCTGACCCGCCTGAGCAGTACTTC
v_gene: TRBV7-8; abundance: .; len: 16; j_gene: TRBJ2-3; d_gene: TRBD2; CDR3aa: CASSPVTSGGADTQYF; CDR3nt: TGTGCCAGCAGCCCCGTGACTAGCGGGGGGGCAGATACGCAGTATTTT
v_gene: TRBV13; abundance: .; len: 15; j_gene: TRBJ1-2; d_gene: TRBD1; CDR3aa: CASLLFDRGDYGYTF; CDR3nt: TGTGCCAGCCTATTATTCGACAGGGGGGACTATGGCTACACCTTC